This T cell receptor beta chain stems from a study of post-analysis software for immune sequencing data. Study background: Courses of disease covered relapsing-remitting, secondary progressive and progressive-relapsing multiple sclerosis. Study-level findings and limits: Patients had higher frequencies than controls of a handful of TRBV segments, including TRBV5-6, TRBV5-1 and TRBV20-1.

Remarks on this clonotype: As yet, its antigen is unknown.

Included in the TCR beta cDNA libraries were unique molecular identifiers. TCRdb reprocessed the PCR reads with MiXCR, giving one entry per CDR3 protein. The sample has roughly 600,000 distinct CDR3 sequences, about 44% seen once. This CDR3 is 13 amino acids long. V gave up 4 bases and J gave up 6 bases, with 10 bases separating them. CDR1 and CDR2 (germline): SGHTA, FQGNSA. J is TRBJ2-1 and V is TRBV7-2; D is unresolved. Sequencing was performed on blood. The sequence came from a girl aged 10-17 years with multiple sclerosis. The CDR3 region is CASSSVWGNEQFF. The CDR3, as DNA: TGTGCCAGCAGCTCCGTATGGGGCAATGAGCAGTTCTTC.